The 25 T cell receptor beta chains below all came from one sample that was sequenced in a study of control samples from healthy donors and cancer patients. Repertoires were generated with immunoSEQ multiplex PCR, while TCRdb's copy carries only in-frame clones and drops some. The sample gives about 190,000 clones, roughly nine tenths of which show up once; 1.5% to 2% is in the top ten. The specimen was blood. The receptor source for this set is a man younger than 40 in good health.

The rearrangement links TRBV7-9 to TRBJ2-7; possible D gene TRBD1, 8 bases. V shed 6 bases and J shed 0 bases, with 18 bases lying between them. CDR1 SEHNR and CDR2 FQNEAQ come from the germline V gene (reference sequence). The CDR3 loop spans 16 amino acids. The CDR3 DNA reads as TGTGCCAGCAGTTCCGCGACAGGGGAGGGCTCCTACGAGCAGTACTTC. Translating gives CASSSATGEGSYEQYF.

This rearrangement joins TRBV27 to TRBJ1-2; 8 nucleotides match TRBD1. CDR3 length equals 16 residues. Germline assignment: CDR1 MNHEY and CDR2 SMNVEV (reference sequence). V shed 5 bases, J shed 4 bases, and the junction held 12 bases outside the gene matches. CDR3 region: CASSTGQVTSSYGYTF. The CDR3, as DNA: TGTGCCAGCAGTACGGGACAGGTCACTTCTAGCTATGGCTACACCTTC.

The chain links TRBV5-6 to TRBJ1-2; no clear D gene. The germline CDR1 and CDR2 sequences are SGHDT and YYEEEE. Deletions cut 2 bases from V and 2 bases from J, with 7 bases between. The CDR3 totals 13 residues. CDR3 nucleotides: TGTGCCAGCAGCTTCCCACCAAACTATGGCTACACCTTC. It specifies CASSFPPNYGYTF.

This chain joins TRBV7-6 and TRBJ2-1; 10 positions match TRBD2. The trim removed 2 bases at V and 7 bases at J, leaving 5 bases unmatched. This CDR3 comprises 15 residues. Germline CDR1 SGHVS, CDR2 FNYEAQ. The chain's CDR3 is CASSLQRGGRNEQFF. CDR3 sequence (DNA): TGTGCCAGCAGCTTACAGCGGGGGGGAAGGAATGAGCAGTTCTTC.

The chain combines TRBV4-2 with TRBJ1-2; TRBD1 agrees at 7 bases. This CDR3 spans 14 amino acids. In germline, CDR1 is LGHNA, CDR2 YNFKEQ. Germline trimming cut 4 bases from V and 7 bases from J; bases unmatched to any gene: 9. CDR3 loop: CASSRQTGAGGYTF. The DNA for the CDR3 is TGTGCCAGCAGCCGTCAAACAGGGGCGGGTGGCTACACCTTC.

The chain carries TRBV13 and TRBJ2-3; 11 positions match TRBD2. In germline, CDR1 is PRHDT, CDR2 FYEKMQ (reference sequence). CDR3 length: 16 amino acids. V lost 8 bases to trimming and J lost 4 bases; unmatched junction nucleotides: 11. The CDR3 coding sequence is TGTGCCAGCGGGGCACGTAGCGGGGGGGCCGCAGATACGCAGTATTTT. Protein product: CASGARSGGAADTQYF.

This chain links TRBV11-3 with TRBJ2-1, with 8 bases aligning to TRBD1. J gave up 2 bases and V 8 bases, and 11 bases lay outside the gene matches. The CDR3 sequence is 16 residues long. The germline gives CDR1 SGHNT, CDR2 YENEEA. CDR3 nucleotide sequence: TGTGCCAGCGCCAACGGACAGGGTGTTACCTACAATGAGCAGTTCTTC. The encoded protein is CASANGQGVTYNEQFF.

The chain carries TRBV25-1 and TRBJ2-7; 10 positions agree with TRBD1. Trimming took 0 bases from V and 5 from J; bases not matched to a gene: 1. This CDR3 has 14 amino acids. CDR1 and CDR2 (germline): MGHDK, SYGVNS. CDR3 in amino acids: CASSEYGTGDEQYF. Here the CDR3 DNA reads TGTGCCAGCAGTGAATATGGGACAGGGGACGAGCAGTACTTC.

In this sample, this clone turned up once. This sequence joins TRBV24-1 and TRBJ2-3, with 13 bases lining up with TRBD2. This CDR3 region has 16 residues. The V segment lost 4 bases and the J segment 5 bases; nucleotides outside the gene matches: 5. CDR1 is KGHDR, CDR2 SFDVKD, per germline. CDR3 region: CATSETSGGAVDTQYF. DNA of the CDR3: TGTGCCACCAGTGAAACTAGCGGGGGGGCGGTAGATACGCAGTATTTT.

The chain uses TRBV11-2 and TRBJ2-3; D uncertain. Germline CDR1 is SGHAT and CDR2 is FQNNGV. There are 11 residues in the CDR3. Trimming pared 6 bases from V and 7 bases from J, leaving 8 bases between. CDR3 coding DNA: TGTGCCAGCAGTGACACGCATACGCAGTATTTT. It translates to CASSDTHTQYF.

The chain links TRBV6-5 to TRBJ1-2, with 9 bases lining up with TRBD1. The V segment lost 2 bases and the J segment 7 bases; nucleotides outside the gene matches: 2. This CDR3 comprises 13 residues. Germline V gene lookup returns CDR1 MNHEY and CDR2 SVGAGI. The CDR3 reads CASSYGTGLGYTF. The DNA of the CDR3 is TGTGCCAGCAGTTACGGGACAGGGCTTGGCTACACCTTC.

The V gene is TRBV25-1, the J gene TRBJ1-2, with D uncertain. Germline V lookup: CDR1 MGHDK, CDR2 SYGVNS. The CDR3 sequence is 12 residues long. Trimming removed 3 bases from V and 4 bases from J, with 6 bases in between. In DNA form, the CDR3 reads TGTGCCAGCAGTGATTCAGCCTATGGCTACACCTTC. This gives the protein CASSDSAYGYTF.

The chain uses TRBV5-1 and TRBJ2-7; possible D gene TRBD1, 5 bases. From germline, CDR1 is SGHRS and CDR2 YFSETQ. V was shortened by 1 base and J by 7 bases, with 15 bases between the two germline ends. The CDR3 is made up of 14 amino acids. The CDR3 sequence is CASSLYGRAREQYF. DNA of the CDR3: TGCGCCAGCAGCTTGTATGGCAGGGCTCGTGAGCAGTACTTC. Using reference TRBV5-1 and TRBJ2-7 for the parts outside the CDR3, the full variable domain is KAGVTQTPRYLIKTRGQQVTLSCSPISGHRSVSWYQQTPGQGLQFLFEYFSETQRNKGNFPGRFSGRQFSNSRSEMNVSTLELGDSALYLCASSLYGRAREQYFGPGTRLTVT.

The chain is built from TRBV11-3 and TRBJ2-1, with 7 bases aligning to TRBD2. From germline, CDR1 is SGHNT and CDR2 YENEEA. The CDR3 runs 15 residues. The junction had 7 bases not matched to a gene; V was cut back by 0 bases and J by 8 bases. The CDR3 reads CASSLDSGTKDEQFF. The CDR3 DNA is TGTGCCAGCAGCTTAGACTCCGGGACTAAGGATGAGCAGTTCTTC. Using reference TRBV11-3 and TRBJ2-1 for the parts outside the CDR3, the full variable domain is EAGVVQSPRYKIIEKKQPVAFWCNPISGHNTLYWYLQNLGQGPELLIRYENEEAVDDSQLPKDRFSAERLKGVDSTLKIQPAELGDSAVYLCASSLDSGTKDEQFFGPGTRLTVL.

This chain uses TRBV5-1 with TRBJ2-2; tentative D call: TRBD1 (6 bases). This CDR3 region has 14 residues. V lost 6 bases and J 7 bases, leaving 16 bases between the germline ends. Germline V gene data show CDR1 as SGHRS and CDR2 as YFSETQ. The CDR3 spells CASTTAGEHGELFF. In DNA form, the CDR3 reads TGCGCCAGCACCACTGCAGGGGAACACGGGGAGCTGTTTTTT.

The J gene is TRBJ2-7, the V gene TRBV10-3, with TRBD2 matching 12 bases. This CDR3 has 19 amino acids. V lost 8 bases, J lost 2 bases, and 19 bases stayed unmatched. Germline V CDR1 and CDR2: ENHRY, SYGVKD. CDR3 nucleotide sequence: TGTGCCATCCGGGGAGCTATGTTGACTAGCGGGGGATCTCCCTACGAGCAGTACTTC. Its protein product is CAIRGAMLTSGGSPYEQYF.

J is TRBJ1-1 and V is TRBV5-1; tentatively, D is TRBD1 (6 bases). This CDR3 has 16 residues. The germline V gene encodes CDR1 SGHRS and CDR2 YFSETQ. The germline V and J ends were trimmed by 0 bases and 1 base, with 13 bases remaining between them. The CDR3 DNA reads as TGCGCCAGCAGCTTGGATCAGGGAGGGGGGAACACTGAAGCTTTCTTT. This translates into CASSLDQGGGNTEAFF. Combining the CDR3 with reference TRBV5-1 and TRBJ1-1 gives the whole variable domain KAGVTQTPRYLIKTRGQQVTLSCSPISGHRSVSWYQQTPGQGLQFLFEYFSETQRNKGNFPGRFSGRQFSNSRSEMNVSTLELGDSALYLCASSLDQGGGNTEAFFGQGTRLTVV.

The genes are TRBV28 and TRBJ1-2, with TRBD1 identical over 9 bases. The V segment lost 10 bases and the J segment 6 bases; nucleotides outside the gene matches: 18. CDR1 and CDR2 from the germline V gene are MDHEN and SYDVKM. CDR3 length: 16 residues. CDR3 bases: TGTGCCACGCAAACAGGGGGCGCCAGGAAGGAGGATGGCTACACCTTC. Translation: CATQTGGARKEDGYTF.

The chain links TRBV7-9 to TRBJ2-1; D tentatively fits TRBD1 or TRBD2 (6 bases each). The ends were cut back, 3 bases at V and 8 bases at J, with 14 bases in the middle. Germline lookup yields CDR1 SEHNR and CDR2 FQNEAQ (reference sequence). There are 14 residues in the CDR3. CDR3 sequence reads: CASSFGGPKDEQFF. The CDR3 bases are TGTGCCAGCAGCTTTGGGGGGCCGAAGGATGAGCAGTTCTTC.

The V call is TRBV11-2, the J call TRBJ1-2; TRBD1 matches at 7 bases. The germline V gene encodes CDR1 SGHAT and CDR2 FQNNGV. The CDR3 runs 16 residues. V dropped 5 bases and J dropped 4; count of bases not matched to a gene: 13. The CDR3 loop reads CASSPRPSGTAYGYTF. As DNA, the CDR3 is TGTGCCAGCAGCCCTAGACCGTCGGGGACAGCCTATGGCTACACCTTC.

The gene calls are TRBV6-5 and TRBJ1-1; D is undetermined. The ends were cut back, 7 bases at V and 3 bases at J, with 18 bases in the middle. The CDR3 loop spans 15 amino acids. Germline V gene sequence: CDR1 MNHEY, CDR2 SVGAGI. The DNA for the CDR3 is TGTGCCAGCACCACTAGGAAAGGGTTGGACACTGAAGCTTTCTTT. As protein: CASTTRKGLDTEAFF.

The chain couples TRBV30 to TRBJ1-6; D gene unclear. Germline V CDR1 and CDR2: GTSNPN, SVGIG (reference sequence). The CDR3 is made up of 16 amino acids. Trimming removed 0 bases at V and 0 bases at J, with 9 bases between. The CDR3 nucleotides are TGTGCCTGGAGTGTAGCCGAAAGCTCCTATAATTCACCCCTCCACTTT. It codes for CAWSVAESSYNSPLHF.

This clone was observed once. The chain uses TRBV5-4 and TRBJ2-2; TRBD1 aligns across 9 bases. In germline, CDR1 is SGHNT, CDR2 YYREEE (reference sequence). V shed 3 bases, J shed 6 bases, and the junction held 6 bases outside the gene matches. The CDR3 has 15 residues. CDR3 in DNA: TGTGCCAGCAGCTCCCCGGGACAGGGTCCCGGGGAGCTGTTTTTT. Translated: CASSSPGQGPGELFF. The whole variable domain, filled in from reference TRBV5-4 and TRBJ2-2, reads ETGVTQSPTHLIKTRGQQVTLRCSSQSGHNTVSWYQQALGQGPQFIFQYYREEENGRGNFPPRFSGLQFPNYSSELNVNALELDDSALYLCASSSPGQGPGELFFGEGSRLTVL.

The gene calls are TRBV15 and TRBJ2-2; D perhaps matches TRBD1 (6 bases). Germline lookup yields CDR1 LNHNV and CDR2 YYDKDF (reference sequence). This CDR3 region has 16 residues. V was clipped by 1 base and J by 6 bases, with 15 bases between them. CDR3 bases: TGTGCCACCAGCAGAGCTAGGGACACGTCGGCCGGGGAGCTGTTTTTT. Protein: CATSRARDTSAGELFF.

The J gene is TRBJ2-1, the V gene TRBV5-5, with TRBD1 identical over 9 bases. The CDR3 has 14 residues. V gave up 4 bases and J gave up 7 bases; unmatched junction bases: 6. Germline CDR1 and CDR2: SGHKS and YYEKEE (reference sequence). The CDR3 spells CASSENDRGNEQFF. DNA for the CDR3: TGTGCCAGCAGCGAGAACGACAGGGGGAATGAGCAGTTCTTC.